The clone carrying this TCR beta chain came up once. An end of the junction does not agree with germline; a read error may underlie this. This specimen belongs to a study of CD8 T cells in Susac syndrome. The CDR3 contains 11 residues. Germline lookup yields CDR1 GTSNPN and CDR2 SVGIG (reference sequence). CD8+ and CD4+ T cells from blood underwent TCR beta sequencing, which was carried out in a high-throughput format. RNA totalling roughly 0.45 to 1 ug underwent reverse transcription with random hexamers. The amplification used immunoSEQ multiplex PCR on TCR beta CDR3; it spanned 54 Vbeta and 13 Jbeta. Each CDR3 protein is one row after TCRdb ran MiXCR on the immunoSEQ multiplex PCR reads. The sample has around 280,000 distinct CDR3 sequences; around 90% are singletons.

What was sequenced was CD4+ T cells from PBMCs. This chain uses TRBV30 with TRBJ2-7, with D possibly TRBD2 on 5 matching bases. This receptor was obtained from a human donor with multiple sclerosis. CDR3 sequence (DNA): TGCGCCTGGAGTATGAGGGTCGAGCAGTACTTC. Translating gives CAWSMRVEQYF.